This T cell receptor beta chain was obtained from a study of blood T cells in healthy people across ages. For the second PCR, which ran for roughly 7 to 11 cycles, a sample-barcoded 5' primer and a J-beta primer mix were used. Every cDNA molecule carried a tag from a template-switch adaptor bearing 12 random nucleotides. TCRdb analysed the 5' RACE reads with MiXCR anew, one entry per CDR3 protein. The repertoire holds roughly 700,000 distinct CDR3 sequences, with over 45% as singletons. A few counts support this clonotype. The V gene's germline CDR1 is LNHDA and CDR2 SQIVND (reference sequence). This CDR3 region has 14 residues. Trimming cost V 2 bases and J 1 base, with 6 bases left between them.

The chain is built from TRBV19 and TRBJ1-5; D unclear. Sequencing was performed on blood. The sequence was obtained from a woman aged 55-70 years in good health. Written as DNA, the CDR3 is TGTGCCAGTAGTATAAGCAGGAGCAATCAGCCCCAGCATTTT. Translation gives CASSISRSNQPQHF.